Listed below are T cell receptor beta chains from one sample, sequenced in a study of blood T cells in healthy people across ages. TCRdb independently ran MiXCR on the 5' RACE reads; one entry per CDR3 protein. This sample yields about 730,000 distinct CDR3 sequences, of which about 42% are seen a single time; 20% to 25% belongs to the top ten. Sequencing used blood. All receptors derive from a woman aged 55-75 years in good health. CDR3s include the opening cysteine and the closing phenylalanine or tryptophan. A D gene is named only where the DNA matches it firmly. Rows give clone size only sometimes, using once, few, many, or a class for an expanded clone.

clone_size d_call j_call v_call cdr3_aa cdr3_nt
NA NA TRBJ2-2 TRBV5-1 CASSLPEGTNTGELFF TGCGCCAGCAGCTTGCCAGAGGGCACGAACACCGGGGAGCTGTTTTTT
few TRBD2 TRBJ2-3 TRBV2 CASGRPSGGTDTQYF TGTGCCAGCGGACGACCTAGCGGGGGCACAGATACGCAGTATTTT
many NA TRBJ2-6 TRBV5-1 CASSLGESSGANVLTF TGCGCCAGCAGCTTGGGTGAGAGCTCTGGGGCCAACGTCCTGACTTTC
few TRBD1 TRBJ2-3 TRBV24-1 CATSETGGTDTQYF TGTGCCACCAGTGAAACAGGGGGCACAGATACGCAGTATTTT
NA NA TRBJ2-1 TRBV11-2 CASSWDIGNEQFF TGTGCCAGCAGCTGGGACATCGGAAATGAGCAGTTCTTC
few NA TRBJ2-6 TRBV7-3 CASSLWGAGANVLTF TGTGCCAGCAGCTTATGGGGGGCAGGGGCCAACGTCCTGACTTTC
NA NA TRBJ2-1 TRBV4-3 CASSLGGSVSYNEQFF TGCGCCAGCAGCCTAGGAGGCAGCGTCTCCTACAATGAGCAGTTCTTC
few NA TRBJ2-5 TRBV7-9 CASSLSIGRETQYF TGTGCCAGCAGCTTAAGCATAGGAAGGGAGACCCAGTACTTC
NA TRBD2 TRBJ2-5 TRBV20-1 CSARGVAGKEETQYF TGCAGTGCCCGTGGGGTAGCGGGGAAAGAAGAGACCCAGTACTTC
NA TRBD1 TRBJ2-7 TRBV7-9 CASSIQGSLTTRSSYEQYF TGTGCCAGCAGTATACAGGGGTCCCTGACTACCAGGAGCTCCTACGAGCAGTACTTC
few NA TRBJ1-5 TRBV4-2 CASSQERQASNQPQHF TGTGCCAGCAGCCAAGAGAGGCAGGCGAGCAATCAGCCCCAGCATTTT
few NA TRBJ1-5 TRBV5-6 CASTRRGRGDQPQHF TGTGCCAGCACCCGGAGGGGTCGAGGGGATCAGCCCCAGCATTTT
NA NA TRBJ2-5 TRBV29-1 CSPRTRPGETQYF TGCAGCCCCCGAACCAGGCCCGGGGAGACCCAGTACTTC
few NA TRBJ2-1 TRBV11-3 CASSFHPGPQFF TGTGCCAGCAGCTTCCATCCGGGGCCTCAGTTCTTC
few NA TRBJ2-1 TRBV3-1 CASRPSLIGEQFF TGTGCCAGCAGACCAAGCTTAATCGGGGAGCAGTTCTTC
NA TRBD1 TRBJ2-6 TRBV18 CASSPDRTSGANVLTF TGTGCCAGCTCACCGGACAGGACCTCTGGGGCCAACGTCCTGACTTTC
NA NA TRBJ1-5 TRBV12-3/TRBV12-4 CASSRQENQPQHF TGTGCCAGCAGTCGACAGGAGAATCAGCCCCAGCATTTT
NA TRBD1 TRBJ2-2 TRBV12-3/TRBV12-4 CASSLGTGRTGELFF TGTGCCAGCAGCCTTGGGACAGGGAGGACCGGGGAGCTGTTTTTT
NA TRBD2 TRBJ2-5 TRBV20-1 CSAVTPAGGIETQYF TGCAGTGCTGTCACGCCAGCGGGGGGTATAGAGACCCAGTACTTC
NA NA TRBJ1-5 TRBV12-3/TRBV12-4 CASTSTGNVYSNQPQHF TGTGCCAGCACCTCGACAGGTAACGTCTATAGCAATCAGCCCCAGCATTTT
NA NA TRBJ1-2 TRBV4-3 CASSRATGNYGYTF TGCGCCAGCAGCCGAGCTACGGGGAACTATGGCTACACCTTC
NA TRBD1 TRBJ1-2 TRBV7-2 CASSRQGLREGYTF TGTGCCAGCAGCAGACAGGGCCTGCGGGAGGGCTACACCTTC
many TRBD2 TRBJ2-1 TRBV10-3 CAISADISISGGPSSYNEQFF TGTGCCATCAGTGCCGATATCTCCATTAGCGGGGGCCCGAGCTCCTACAATGAGCAGTTCTTC
few NA TRBJ2-7 TRBV6-5 CASSPGFGYEQYF TGTGCCAGCAGCCCAGGGTTCGGGTACGAGCAGTACTTC
NA NA TRBJ2-5 TRBV6-1 CASSETTPETQYF TGTGCCAGCAGTGAAACGACACCAGAGACCCAGTACTTC
NA TRBD1 TRBJ1-4 TRBV3-1 CASRSGTATNEKLFF TGTGCCAGCAGATCCGGGACAGCAACTAATGAAAAACTGTTTTTT
NA NA TRBJ2-5 TRBV7-2 CASSSEGGSQETQYF TGTGCCAGCAGCTCCGAGGGGGGGTCTCAAGAGACCCAGTACTTC
NA TRBD2 TRBJ2-3 TRBV4-1 CASSQESSDGGRTDTQYF TGCGCCAGCAGCCAAGAGTCGTCCGATGGCGGGAGAACAGATACGCAGTATTTT
NA TRBD1 TRBJ1-2 TRBV20-1 CSARRTGTGYGYTF TGCAGTGCTAGACGGACAGGGACTGGGTATGGCTACACCTTC
few NA TRBJ2-5 TRBV6-2/TRBV6-3 CASFKGGTRETQYF TGTGCCAGCTTCAAGGGGGGGACCCGAGAGACCCAGTACTTC
NA NA TRBJ1-1 TRBV5-1 CASSLGGGGPTEAFF TGCGCCAGCAGCTTGGGTGGCGGAGGCCCCACTGAAGCTTTCTTT
few NA TRBJ2-7 TRBV12-3/TRBV12-4 CASSFRGHRSYEQYF TGTGCCAGCAGTTTCCGGGGGCATAGATCCTACGAGCAGTACTTC
NA NA TRBJ1-5 TRBV6-5 CASSYSGGIGQPLHF TGTGCCAGCAGTTACTCGGGGGGAATTGGGCAGCCCCTGCATTTT
few NA TRBJ2-3 TRBV7-2 CASRPRSLRLSTDTQYF TGTGCCAGCAGGCCTAGGAGCCTCAGGTTGAGTACAGATACGCAGTATTTT
NA NA TRBJ2-5 TRBV29-1 CSAGGTALERETQYF TGCAGCGCAGGAGGGACAGCCCTCGAGAGGGAGACCCAGTACTTC
NA NA TRBJ1-1 TRBV7-2 CASSARQNTEAFF TGTGCCAGCAGCGCCCGACAGAACACTGAAGCTTTCTTT
NA NA TRBJ2-3 TRBV2 CASSVATRSDTQYF TGTGCCAGCAGTGTTGCCACCAGGTCCGATACGCAGTATTTT
few TRBD2 TRBJ2-5 TRBV5-1 CASSLLAGSGETQYF TGCGCCAGCAGCTTACTAGCGGGGAGCGGCGAGACCCAGTACTTC
NA TRBD1 TRBJ1-2 TRBV12-3/TRBV12-4 CASSPGPQGERGYGYTF TGTGCCAGCAGTCCGGGACCCCAGGGGGAAAGAGGCTATGGCTACACCTTC
once TRBD1 TRBJ1-1 TRBV7-9 CASSLLDRADTEAFF TGTGCCAGCAGCTTACTAGACAGGGCGGACACTGAAGCTTTCTTT
NA NA TRBJ1-1 TRBV4-1 CASSQDSRLNTEAFF TGCGCCAGCAGCCAAGATAGCCGCCTGAACACTGAAGCTTTCTTT
NA TRBD2 TRBJ2-2 TRBV9 CASSVSGSLDTGELFF TGTGCCAGCAGCGTCAGCGGGAGTTTGGACACCGGGGAGCTGTTTTTT